This TCR beta chain was profiled in a study of early T cells in non-severe SARS-CoV-2 infection. Study at large: Sequencing used unsorted whole-blood bulk RNA, so chains lack pairing. The study, taken as a whole, reports: Private and CD4 specificities were missed by VDJdb matching, which favored anti-spike CD8 responses.

J gave up 4 bases and V 4 bases, and 4 bases lay outside the gene matches. The CDR3 sequence is 15 residues long. Germline lookup yields CDR1 SGHRS and CDR2 YFSETQ. The library protocol tagged individual cDNA molecules with unique molecular identifiers. TCRdb reprocessed the 5' RACE reads via MiXCR and lists one record per CDR3 protein. The table lists about 80,000 distinct CDR3 sequences, 10% to 15% of them singletons, with roughly 16% in the top ten. As for this clonotype: The antigen is not known.

This chain connects TRBV5-1 to TRBJ2-2; TRBD2 matches at 10 bases. The material sequenced was whole blood, taken at baseline. The receptor comes from an adult who was a healthcare worker with PCR-confirmed SARS-CoV-2 infection or an uninfected control (not recorded which). The donor label of this sample is uncertain. CDR3 protein: CASSVAGGGTGELFF. The DNA of the CDR3 is TGCGCCAGCAGCGTAGCGGGAGGAGGCACCGGGGAGCTGTTTTTT. Using reference TRBV5-1 and TRBJ2-2 for the parts outside the CDR3, the full variable domain is KAGVTQTPRYLIKTRGQQVTLSCSPISGHRSVSWYQQTPGQGLQFLFEYFSETQRNKGNFPGRFSGRQFSNSRSEMNVSTLELGDSALYLCASSVAGGGTGELFFGEGSRLTVL.